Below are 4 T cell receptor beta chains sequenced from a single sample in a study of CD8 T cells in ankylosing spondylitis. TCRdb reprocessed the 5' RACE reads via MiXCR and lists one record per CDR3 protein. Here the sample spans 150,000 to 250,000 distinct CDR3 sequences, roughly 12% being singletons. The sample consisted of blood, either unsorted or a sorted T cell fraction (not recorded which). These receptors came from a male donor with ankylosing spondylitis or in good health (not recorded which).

The CDR3 is CASSVTLRDREETQYF. The CDR3 DNA reads TGTGCCAGCAGTGTTACTCTCCGGGACAGGGAAGAGACCCAGTACTTC. V usage is TRBV2 and J usage is TRBJ2-5; TRBD1 aligns across 9 bases. J lost 3 bases, V lost 4 bases, and 9 bases had no gene match. Germline CDR1 SNHLY, CDR2 FYNNEI. The CDR3 covers 16 residues.

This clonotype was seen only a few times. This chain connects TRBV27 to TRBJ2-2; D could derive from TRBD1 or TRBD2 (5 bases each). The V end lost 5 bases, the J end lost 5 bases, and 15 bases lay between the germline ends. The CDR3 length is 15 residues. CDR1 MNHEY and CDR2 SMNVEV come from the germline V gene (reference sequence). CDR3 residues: CASSHPGATTGELFF. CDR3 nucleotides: TGTGCCAGCAGTCATCCCGGGGCAACTACCGGGGAGCTGTTTTTT.

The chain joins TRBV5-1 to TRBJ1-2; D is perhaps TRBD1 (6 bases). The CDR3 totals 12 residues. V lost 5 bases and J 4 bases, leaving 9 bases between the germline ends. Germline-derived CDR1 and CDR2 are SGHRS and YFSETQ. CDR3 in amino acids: CASRDRFYGYTF. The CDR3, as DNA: TGCGCCAGCAGGGACAGATTCTATGGCTACACCTTC.

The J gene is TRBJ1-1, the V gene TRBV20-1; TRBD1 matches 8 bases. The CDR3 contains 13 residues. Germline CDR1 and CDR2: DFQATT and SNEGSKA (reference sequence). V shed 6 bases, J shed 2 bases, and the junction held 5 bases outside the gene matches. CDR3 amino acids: CSAETGENTEAFF. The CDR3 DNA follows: TGCAGTGCCGAGACAGGGGAAAACACTGAAGCTTTCTTT.